This paragraph reports one T cell receptor beta chain. As yet, its antigen is unknown. CDR3 length equals 14 residues. The V gene end was trimmed by 6 bases and the J gene end by 3 bases; junction bases not matched to a gene: 5. Germline CDR1 and CDR2: MNHNY and SVGAGI (reference sequence). The data were obtained in a study of T cells in localized non-small cell lung cancer. Points from the study as a whole: Median about 56 top-100 tumor clones were shared with paired adjacent lung. Heterogeneity remains possible, as sequencing covered one tumor region only. Uninvolved adjacent lung, not tumor, had the highest T cell clonality. Longer overall survival accompanied higher blood T cell density.

Using immunoSEQ multiplex PCR, the repertoire was profiled, and TCRdb retains in-frame clones only, with some absent. The sample carries tens of thousands of clones, about 85% recorded once. The genes are TRBV6-6 and TRBJ1-5; 7 positions match TRBD1. The TCR originated in a female donor older than 55 with stage II squamous cell lung carcinoma. Sequenced here: peripheral blood, sampled before any cancer treatment. CDR3 DNA: TGTGCCAGCAGAGAACAGGGGTACAATCAGCCCCAGCATTTT. Translating gives CASREQGYNQPQHF.